The entry below describes one TCR beta chain. The antigen is unknown. This sample is drawn from a study of molecular identifiers for immune sequencing clone quantification. Study-wide background: In the replicates, RNA derived from around 20,000 or 99,000 naive CD8 cells was divided into five parts, and four were sequenced.

Germline V gene sequence: CDR1 DFQATT, CDR2 SNEGSKA (reference sequence). Trimming shortened V by 3 bases and J by 2 bases, and 8 bases separated the two germline ends. CDR3 length equals 12 residues. With 10%, 30% or 50% of RNA, roughly 18,000 to 1,100,000 naive CD8 T cells were sequenced. Broader study findings: In naive cells, clones above 20 RNA copies held under 1% of molecules, whereas in effector cells they held over 97%. Identical TCR molecules can share a barcode, and this sharing could underestimate highly expanded clone sizes.

TCRdb used MiXCR to reprocess the PCR reads, holding one entry per CDR3 protein. The sample holds approximately 320,000 distinct CDR3 sequences, about a quarter seen once. Sequenced: naive CD8+ T cells from blood, with Jurkat cell RNA spiked in. Subset described: FACS-sorted CD8+CD4-CCR7+CD45RA+ naive T cells. The TCR originated in a human donor in good health. Some libraries in this study had Jurkat cell RNA spiked in. The chain couples TRBV20-1 to TRBJ2-7, with a possible D match to TRBD1 (5 bases). The CDR3 here is CSARDTPYEQYF. The CDR3 nucleotides read TGCAGTGCTAGGGACACCCCCTACGAGCAGTACTTC.